These T cell receptor beta chains were read from a single sample in a study of T cell changes during pregnancy in multiple sclerosis. TCRdb's copy holds only in-frame clones and misses some; the assay was immunoSEQ multiplex PCR. The data show 93,000 or so clones, 85% to 95% seen once. This material consisted of peripheral blood, taken after pregnancy. The receptors derive from a female donor with multiple sclerosis, enrolled in a pregnancy study. Each CDR3 is given with its conserved first and last residue. Each record gives: CDR3 protein, CDR3 DNA, clone size, J gene, V gene, D gene. A D gene is named only where the DNA matches it firmly. The size entry is marked missing in some rows and otherwise reads once, few, many or a size class.

CDR3: CSIGQGGPYEQYF; DNA: TGCAGCATTGGACAGGGGGGGCCCTACGAGCAGTACTTC; size: -; J: TRBJ2-7; V: TRBV29-1; D: TRBD1
CDR3: CASSFVSSYEQYF; DNA: TGTGCCAGCAGCTTTGTCAGTTCCTACGAGCAGTACTTC; size: -; J: TRBJ2-7; V: TRBV7-9; D: -
CDR3: CASSLTGGDTEAFF; DNA: TGTGCCAGCAGTCTGACAGGGGGAGACACTGAAGCTTTCTTT; size: -; J: TRBJ1-1; V: TRBV28; D: TRBD1
CDR3: CASSLGLGQSNEKLFF; DNA: TGTGCCAGCAGCTTAGGGCTGGGACAGTCTAATGAAAAACTGTTTTTT; size: many; J: TRBJ1-4; V: TRBV7-9; D: TRBD1
CDR3: CATSPWGTGAVSGANVLTF; DNA: TGTGCCACCAGCCCCTGGGGGACAGGGGCGGTCTCTGGGGCCAACGTCCTGACTTTC; size: -; J: TRBJ2-6; V: TRBV15; D: TRBD1
CDR3: CASNRQGSLAGEGYTF; DNA: TGTGCCAGTAACCGACAGGGGAGCCTCGCCGGGGAAGGCTACACCTTC; size: -; J: TRBJ1-2; V: TRBV19; D: TRBD1
CDR3: CASSQVAGGVYGYTF; DNA: TGCGCCAGCAGCCAAGTTGCAGGGGGTGTCTATGGCTACACCTTC; size: -; J: TRBJ1-2; V: TRBV4-3; D: TRBD1
CDR3: CASSVGGQGPRSF; DNA: TGTGCCAGCAGCGTAGGAGGACAGGGGCCACGCTCGTTT; size: -; J: TRBJ1-1; V: TRBV9; D: TRBD1
CDR3: CASSLEGSNEKLFF; DNA: TGTGCCAGCAGCTTAGAGGGGTCTAATGAAAAACTGTTTTTT; size: few; J: TRBJ1-4; V: TRBV7-6; D: -
CDR3: CASSLVGQGGEKLFF; DNA: TGTGCCAGCAGCTTAGTGGGACAGGGGGGTGAAAAACTGTTTTTT; size: -; J: TRBJ1-4; V: TRBV7-8; D: TRBD1
CDR3: CASSQETLLGPGLTDTQYF; DNA: TGTGCCAGCAGCCAAGAAACACTGCTAGGACCGGGACTCACAGATACGCAGTATTTT; size: -; J: TRBJ2-3; V: TRBV4-2; D: -
CDR3: CASSLVSGADTQYF; DNA: TGTGCCAGCAGCTTAGTTTCAGGGGCAGATACGCAGTATTTT; size: -; J: TRBJ2-3; V: TRBV11-3; D: -
CDR3: CASSPTFSTSGANVLTF; DNA: TGTGCCAGCAGTCCCACTTTTTCTACTTCTGGGGCCAACGTCCTGACTTTC; size: -; J: TRBJ2-6; V: TRBV28; D: -